This TCR beta chain stems from a study of somatic mutations in cytotoxic T cells in rheumatoid arthritis. Study summary: Several of the V beta antibody-stained T-cell populations were flow-sorted at nearly 100% purity; V beta1+ cells were among them and were sequenced for TCRB.

General study findings and limits: Clonality of CD8+ T cells, which was compared between rheumatoid arthritis patients and age-matched healthy controls, did not differ significantly.

CDR1 and CDR2 from the germline V gene are KGHSH and LQKENI. The CDR3 consists of 16 residues. V dropped 6 bases and J dropped 5 bases, with 20 bases sitting between them. Of note for this clone: Its antigen is as yet unknown.

Produced via immunoSEQ multiplex PCR; TCRdb's table is partial and in-frame only. The table includes some 25,000 clones, about four fifths detected once. The CD4+ and CD8+ fractions came from positive magnetic bead selection and were purity-checked by flow cytometry. The material sequenced was CD8+ T cells sorted from blood. The source is a man aged 45 to 65 in good health. The chain links TRBV18 to TRBJ2-1; perhaps TRBD2 as D (6 bases). The CDR3 is CASSPTSTRWNNEQFF. CDR3 nucleotide sequence: TGTGCCAGCTCGCCCACATCGACTAGATGGAACAATGAGCAGTTCTTC.